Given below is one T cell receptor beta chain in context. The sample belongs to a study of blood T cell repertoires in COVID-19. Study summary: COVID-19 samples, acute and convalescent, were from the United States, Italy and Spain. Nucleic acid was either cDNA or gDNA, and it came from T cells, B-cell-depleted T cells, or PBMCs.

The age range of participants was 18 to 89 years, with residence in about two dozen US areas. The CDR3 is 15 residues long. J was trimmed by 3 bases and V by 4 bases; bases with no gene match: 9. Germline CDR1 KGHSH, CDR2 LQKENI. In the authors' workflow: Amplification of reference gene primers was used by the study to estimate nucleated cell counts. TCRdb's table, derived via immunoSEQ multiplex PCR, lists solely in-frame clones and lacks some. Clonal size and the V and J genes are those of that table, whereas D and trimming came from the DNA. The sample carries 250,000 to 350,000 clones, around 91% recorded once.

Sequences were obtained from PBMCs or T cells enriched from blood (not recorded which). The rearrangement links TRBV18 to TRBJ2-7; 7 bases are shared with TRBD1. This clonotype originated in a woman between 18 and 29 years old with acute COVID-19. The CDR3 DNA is TGTGCCAGCTCACTTACCGGGACAGAGAACTACGAGCAGTACTTC. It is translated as CASSLTGTENYEQYF. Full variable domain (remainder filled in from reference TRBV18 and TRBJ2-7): NAGVMQNPRHLVRRRGQEARLRCSPMKGHSHVYWYRQLPEEGLKFMVYLQKENIIDESGMPKERFSAEFPKEGPSILRIQQVVRGDSAAYFCASSLTGTENYEQYFGPGTRLTVT.